The 21 T cell receptor beta chains below were found in one sample sequenced in a study of blood T cell repertoires in COVID-19. Here immunoSEQ multiplex PCR was the method, and the copy in TCRdb shows in-frame clones only, minus some. The table has under 300,000 clones, approximately 81% seen once. The sample consisted of PBMCs or T cells enriched from blood (not recorded which). These receptors were obtained from a woman aged 45-60 years who had been exposed to COVID-19.

DNA of the CDR3: TGTGCCACCAGGGAGAATCAGCCCCAGCATTTT. Encoded protein: CATRENQPQHF. The chain has TRBV24-1 and TRBJ1-5; D is undetermined. V was pared by 7 bases and J by 4 bases, with 4 bases between. Looked up from germline, CDR1 is KGHDR and CDR2 is SFDVKD. This CDR3 comprises 11 residues.

The chain links TRBV12-5 to TRBJ1-3, with 7 bases aligning to TRBD1. V trimming: 6 bases; J trimming: 1 base; junction bases outside the gene matches: 21. This CDR3 contains 20 residues. Germline loops: CDR1 LGHNT, CDR2 FRNRAP. CDR3 amino acids: CASGHRETGLRSFSGNTIYF. DNA for the CDR3: TGTGCTAGTGGCCATCGCGAGACAGGGCTACGTTCTTTTTCTGGAAACACCATATATTTT.

Here the CDR3 DNA reads TGTGCAAGTCGGCGTGGACACAGATTCACAGATACGCAGTATTTT. This codes for CASRRGHRFTDTQYF. V is TRBV12-2 and J is TRBJ2-3; the table's D call, TRBD1, was not checked against the DNA. TRBV12-2 is a documented pseudogene. The length of the CDR3 is 15 residues.

The chain employs TRBV27 and TRBJ2-1; 8 bases map to TRBD1. CDR1 is MNHEY and CDR2 is SMNVEV in the germline V gene (reference sequence). The CDR3 sequence is 15 residues long. Trimming cost V 2 bases and J 4 bases; bases outside gene matches: 4. CDR3 protein: CASSLDRGAYNEQFF. The CDR3 DNA sequence: TGTGCCAGCAGTTTAGACAGGGGAGCATACAATGAGCAGTTCTTC.

Written as DNA, the CDR3 is TGTGCCAGTAGTATAGGAGCTGTCACTGAAGCTTTCTTT. Its translation is CASSIGAVTEAFF. This chain uses TRBV19 with TRBJ1-1; D gene ambiguous. Germline V gives CDR1 LNHDA, CDR2 SQIVND (reference sequence). This CDR3 has 13 residues. Between the trimmed V and J ends, which lost 1 base and 4 bases, there was a span of 7 bases.

The V call is TRBV4-3, the J call TRBJ1-6; perhaps TRBD1 as D (5 bases). Trimming took 3 bases from V and 9 from J, leaving 9 bases between them. The germline CDR1 and CDR2 sequences are LGHNA and YSLEER. This CDR3 comprises 13 residues. CDR3 residues: CASSQGGGSPLHF. CDR3 coding DNA: TGCGCCAGCAGCCAGGGGGGGGGTTCACCCCTCCACTTT.

The V call is TRBV2, the J call TRBJ1-6; 7 nucleotides align to TRBD1. Per the germline V gene, CDR1 is SNHLY and CDR2 is FYNNEI. The CDR3 runs to 15 residues. The junction had 10 bases not matched to a gene; V was cut back by 8 bases and J by 6 bases. The CDR3 is CASGASGQINSPLHF. In nucleotides, the CDR3 is TGTGCCAGCGGCGCTTCGGGACAGATTAATTCACCCCTCCACTTT.

This chain links TRBV28 with TRBJ2-1; TRBD2 matches at 8 bases. After removal of 5 bases from V and 0 bases from J, the junction contained 9 bases not matched to a gene. The germline gives CDR1 MDHEN, CDR2 SYDVKM. This CDR3 has 17 amino acids. In nucleotides, the CDR3 is TGTGCCAGCAGTCCGAGGGCGGGGGGCCGCTCCTACAATGAGCAGTTCTTC. Amino acid sequence: CASSPRAGGRSYNEQFF.

J is TRBJ1-5 and V is TRBV14; 8 positions agree with TRBD1. This CDR3 has 14 residues. After removal of 4 bases from V and 6 bases from J, the junction contained 5 bases not matched to a gene. Germline loops: CDR1 SGHDN, CDR2 FVKESK. CDR3 in DNA: TGTGCCAGCAGCCGGACAGGGCTAGGTCAGCCCCAGCATTTT. Its protein product is CASSRTGLGQPQHF.

The genes are TRBV7-8 and TRBJ2-1; 9 bases fit TRBD2. Germline values: CDR1 SGHVS, CDR2 FQNEAQ. The CDR3 contains 15 residues. V lost 2 bases and J lost 8; bases outside the gene matches: 7. CDR3 sequence reads: CASSLFAGGGDEQFF. Written as DNA, the CDR3 is TGTGCCAGCAGCTTATTCGCGGGGGGGGGAGATGAGCAGTTCTTC. The entire variable domain, with the rest obtained from reference TRBV7-8 and TRBJ2-1, is as follows: GAGVSQSPRYKVAKRGQDVALRCDPISGHVSLFWYQQALGQGPEFLTYFQNEAQLDKSGLPSDRFFAERPEGSVSTLKIQRTQQEDSAVYLCASSLFAGGGDEQFFGPGTRLTVL.

The chain couples TRBV30 to TRBJ1-1, with 7 bases matching TRBD1. The CDR3 is made up of 16 amino acids. V shed 3 bases and J 5 bases; nucleotides not matched to a gene: 15. Germline V gives CDR1 GTSNPN, CDR2 SVGIG (reference sequence). CDR3 DNA: TGTGCCTGGAGGGGTTTCAAAACAGGGGTGGGGACTGAAGCTTTCTTT. Amino acids: CAWRGFKTGVGTEAFF.

The table lists this clone with a count of one. The rearrangement uses TRBV7-6 and TRBJ1-2; weak D call: TRBD1 (5 bases). The CDR3 is 13 residues long. Germline CDR1 and CDR2: SGHVS and FNYEAQ. The V gene lost 5 bases and the J gene lost 3 bases, with 10 bases spanning the gap. The CDR3 region has the DNA TGTGCCAGCAGCCCGGGACTGTACTATGGCTACACCTTC. This sequence encodes CASSPGLYYGYTF.

The genes are TRBV29-1 and TRBJ2-2; 7 bases agree with TRBD2. The trim removed 6 bases at V and 4 bases at J, leaving 5 bases unmatched. Germline-derived CDR1 and CDR2 are SQVTM and ANQGSEA. This CDR3 has 13 amino acids. The CDR3, as DNA: TGCAGCGTAGCTAGCGGAGCCACCGGGGAGCTGTTTTTT. This encodes CSVASGATGELFF.

V gene TRBV12-3 or TRBV12-4 combines with J gene TRBJ2-3, with 10 bases aligning to TRBD1. The CDR3 is made up of 12 amino acids. With V trimmed by 8 bases and J by 5 bases, 1 base remained unmatched. The chain's CDR3 is CASRDRGDTQYF. CDR3 DNA: TGTGCCAGCCGGGACAGGGGAGATACGCAGTATTTT.

This clone was detected only a few times. J is TRBJ1-3 and V is TRBV5-1; 12 bases align to TRBD1. The CDR3 runs to 18 residues. J lost 2 bases, V lost 1 base, and 7 bases had no gene match. Germline assignment: CDR1 SGHRS and CDR2 YFSETQ. The CDR3 DNA is TGCGCCAGCAGCTTGCGGGTCGGGACAGGGGGCACTGGAAACACCATATATTTT. Residues: CASSLRVGTGGTGNTIYF.

The gene calls are TRBV30 and TRBJ1-2; TRBD1 matches 7 bases. The V and J ends lost 1 base and 6 bases, in that order; junction bases with no gene match: 11. Germline lookup yields CDR1 GTSNPN and CDR2 SVGIG (reference sequence). The CDR3 loop spans 15 amino acids. The CDR3 loop reads CAWSAPDRVENGYTF. The CDR3 nucleotides read TGTGCCTGGAGTGCCCCCGACAGGGTTGAAAATGGCTACACCTTC. Complete variable domain (other parts from reference TRBV30 and TRBJ1-2): SQTIHQWPATLVQPVGSPLSLECTVEGTSNPNLYWYRQAAGRGLQLLFYSVGIGQISSEVPQNLSASRPQDRQFILSSKKLLLSDSGFYLCAWSAPDRVENGYTFGSGTRLTVV.

A single count supports this clone. The chain uses TRBV5-4 and TRBJ1-1; D gene ambiguous. The CDR3 is 12 amino acids. V gave up 1 base and J gave up 3 bases, with 4 bases separating them. CDR1 and CDR2 (germline): SGHNT, YYREEE (reference sequence). CDR3 nucleotides: TGTGCCAGCAGCTTGAGCGACACTGAAGCTTTCTTT. Translated: CASSLSDTEAFF.

This clone has just one count. The V call is TRBV15, the J call TRBJ1-2; D might be TRBD1 (5 bases). The germline V gene has CDR1 LNHNV and CDR2 YYDKDF (reference sequence). The V end was cut by 1 base, the J end by 2 bases, with 8 bases between. This CDR3 is built from 14 residues. The CDR3, as DNA: TGTGCCACCAGCAGAGGCGGGGGAAACTATGGCTACACCTTC. Its protein product is CATSRGGGNYGYTF. Looking up the rest from reference TRBV15 and TRBJ1-2 gives the full variable domain: DAMVIQNPRYQVTQFGKPVTLSCSQTLNHNVMYWYQQKSSQAPKLLFHYYDKDFNNEADTPDNFQSRRPNTSFCFLDIRSPGLGDTAMYLCATSRGGGNYGYTFGSGTRLTVV.

This clone was recorded a few times. The CDR3 DNA sequence: TGCGCCAGCAGTGACTCACGCCACGACAGGGGGAACACTGAAGCTTTCTTT. It codes for CASSDSRHDRGNTEAFF. The chain uses TRBV10-1 and TRBJ1-1; 8 bases agree with TRBD1. CDR3 length equals 17 residues. CDR1 WNHNN and CDR2 SYGVQD come from the germline V gene (reference sequence). Trimming at V came to 3 bases and at J to 1 base, leaving 10 bases not matched to a gene.

The chain links TRBV5-1 to TRBJ2-1; 7 positions match TRBD1. V trimming: 3 bases; J trimming: 6 bases; junction bases outside the gene matches: 9. Per the germline V gene, CDR1 is SGHRS and CDR2 is YFSETQ. CDR3 length: 15 amino acids. DNA of the CDR3: TGCGCCAGCAGCTCAAACCGGGACAGTGGCAATGAGCAGTTCTTC. Translated: CASSSNRDSGNEQFF.

The CDR3 is CASSGTATGQNTEAFF. The CDR3 DNA reads as TGTGCCAGCTCAGGTACTGCCACGGGACAGAACACTGAAGCTTTCTTT. The V gene is TRBV18, the J gene TRBJ1-1; tentatively, D is TRBD1 (6 bases). Per the germline V gene, CDR1 is KGHSH and CDR2 is LQKENI. Trimming removed 5 bases from V and 1 base from J, with 17 bases in between. CDR3 length equals 16 residues.